Presented here are 29 T cell receptor beta chains from one specimen sequenced in a study of cytomegalovirus exposure and HLA in healthy donors (dated by TCRdb to 2016 to 2017). Receptor libraries were prepared by the immunoSEQ multiplex PCR assay. What TCRdb holds here is the immuneACCESS table cut down to in-frame rearrangements. Part of the clones is not present; checked against another copy, under half of the missing clones reflect an unresolved V gene, and the others are unexplained. The sample table records about 150,000 clones; roughly 90% of these occur just once. The ten largest account for 0.6% to 0.85% of the sample. Sequencing was performed on PBMCs. The receptor source for this set is a young man in good health and CMV-seronegative.

The rearrangement joins TRBV5-1 to TRBJ1-1, with no clear D. V was cut by 6 bases and J by 5 bases, with 11 bases left in between. The CDR3 is made up of 12 amino acids. Germline CDR1 SGHRS, CDR2 YFSETQ. CDR3 region: CASKDGGTEAFF. In DNA form, the CDR3 reads TGCGCCAGCAAAGACGGAGGGACTGAAGCTTTCTTT.

This chain joins TRBV2 and TRBJ2-3, with D perhaps matching TRBD2 (5 bases). The germline V gene encodes CDR1 SNHLY and CDR2 FYNNEI. The CDR3 is made up of 10 amino acids. Trimming stripped 8 bases from V and 6 bases from J, with 6 bases between. In DNA form, the CDR3 reads TGTGCCAGCCGAGGGGATACGCAGTATTTT. Its translation: CASRGDTQYF.

The V gene is TRBV6-6, the J gene TRBJ1-1; the match to TRBD1 covers 7 bases. In germline, CDR1 is MNHNY, CDR2 SVGAGI (reference sequence). This CDR3 is built from 15 residues. V was pared by 6 bases and J by 4 bases, with 11 bases of the junction left unmatched. The CDR3 coding sequence is TGTGCCAGCAGAATTCGGACAGGCTTTGGCACTGAAGCTTTCTTT. It specifies CASRIRTGFGTEAFF.

The V and J genes are TRBV2 and TRBJ2-3, with no clear D. The V gene lost 10 bases and the J gene lost 2 bases, with 13 bases spanning the gap. The germline V gene has CDR1 SNHLY and CDR2 FYNNEI. The CDR3 spans 13 residues. CDR3 bases: TGTGCCACCCATGCCGGGTCCACAGATACGCAGTATTTT. The encoded protein is CATHAGSTDTQYF.

V gene TRBV6-5 combines with J gene TRBJ2-1; a possible D gene is TRBD1 (5 bases). The CDR3 extends over 14 amino acids. The germline CDR1 and CDR2 sequences are MNHEY and SVGAGI. With 0 bases removed from V and 9 bases from J, the gap between germline ends came to 12 bases. The CDR3 region is CASSYSAGFIEQFF. The CDR3 DNA reads TGTGCCAGCAGTTACTCGGCAGGGTTCATTGAGCAGTTCTTC.

The CDR3 here is CASTLGGQGGHYGYTF. The CDR3 DNA sequence: TGTGCCAGCACCCTTGGTGGGCAGGGTGGCCACTATGGCTACACCTTC. The chain employs TRBV9 and TRBJ1-2; a possible D gene is TRBD1 (5 bases). CDR1 and CDR2 from the germline V gene are SGDLS and YYNGEE. The length of the CDR3 is 16 residues. Trimming took off 6 bases at V and 3 bases at J, with 21 bases between the two ends.

Regarding this clone: Other DNA sequences in this sample translate to the same CDR3. This sequence joins TRBV6-5 and TRBJ2-1; 10 bases line up with TRBD2. Germline CDR1 is MNHEY and CDR2 is SVGAGI. After removal of 3 bases from V and 0 bases from J, the junction contained 2 bases not matched to a gene. The CDR3 is made up of 16 amino acids. CDR3 DNA sequence: TGTGCCAGCAGTTATTCTAGCGGGAGCTCCTACAATGAGCAGTTCTTC. Its translation is CASSYSSGSSYNEQFF.

This chain joins TRBV5-4 and TRBJ2-1; 14 bases fit TRBD2. This CDR3 region has 15 residues. V was clipped by 3 bases and J by 5 bases; unmatched bases: 1. CDR1 and CDR2 from the germline V gene are SGHNT and YYREEE (reference sequence). The DNA for the CDR3 is TGTGCCAGCAGCTCGGGACTAGCGGGAGACAATGAGCAGTTCTTC. The encoded protein is CASSSGLAGDNEQFF.

This clone was found once. V is TRBV4-1 and J is TRBJ1-2; 12 bases align to TRBD1. Looked up from germline, CDR1 is MGHRA and CDR2 is YSYEKL. This CDR3 comprises 15 residues. V lost 6 bases and J lost 6; bases outside the gene matches: 8. Written as DNA, the CDR3 is TGCGCCAGCAGAGAAGCCGGGACAGGGGGCGATGGCTACACCTTC. Translated, it gives CASREAGTGGDGYTF.

This chain links TRBV6-6 with TRBJ2-5; a possible D gene is TRBD2 (6 bases). Germline V lookup: CDR1 MNHNY, CDR2 SVGAGI (reference sequence). V was cut by 2 bases and J by 0 bases, with 10 bases left in between. There are 15 residues in the CDR3. CDR3: CASSYGGGNQETQYF. The CDR3 region has the DNA TGTGCCAGCAGTTACGGCGGAGGGAACCAAGAGACCCAGTACTTC.

V and J are TRBV13 and TRBJ2-4; 12 nucleotides line up with TRBD2. Germline V gene sequence: CDR1 PRHDT, CDR2 FYEKMQ (reference sequence). This CDR3 region has 16 residues. V shed 5 bases and J 1 base; nucleotides not matched to a gene: 3. CDR3 in amino acids: CASSPGLAGAKNIQYF. The CDR3 DNA sequence: TGTGCCAGCAGCCCGGGACTAGCGGGCGCCAAAAACATTCAGTACTTC.

The DNA for the CDR3 is TGTGCCAGCAGCTTGAACTCCATTAGGCAGTATTTT. Residues: CASSLNSIRQYF. V usage is TRBV11-2 and J usage is TRBJ2-3; the D is unclear. Germline values: CDR1 SGHAT, CDR2 FQNNGV. CDR3 length: 12 amino acids. Trimming cost V 3 bases and J 11 bases, with 12 bases left between them.

The chain combines TRBV11-2 with TRBJ1-4; 8 bases align to TRBD1. The V gene end was trimmed by 6 bases and the J gene end by 8 bases; junction bases not matched to a gene: 5. CDR1 is SGHAT and CDR2 is FQNNGV in the germline V gene. This CDR3 is built from 13 residues. The CDR3 sequence: CASSIRGREKLFF. The CDR3 bases are TGTGCCAGCAGTATCAGGGGGCGAGAAAAACTGTTTTTT.

This chain links TRBV2 with TRBJ1-4; 7 bases agree with TRBD1. CDR1 is SNHLY, CDR2 FYNNEI, per germline. This CDR3 has 16 amino acids. The V segment lost 5 bases and the J segment 8 bases; nucleotides outside the gene matches: 14. The CDR3 nucleotides read TGTGCCAGCAGTTGGAGCATAGGGGGCTCGGGGGAAAAACTGTTTTTT. Its translation is CASSWSIGGSGEKLFF.

V usage is TRBV7-8 and J usage is TRBJ2-5; D perhaps matches TRBD2 (6 bases). V gave up 7 bases and J gave up 2 bases, with 26 bases separating them. This CDR3 region has 18 residues. Germline CDR1 and CDR2: SGHVS and FQNEAQ. The CDR3 nucleotides are TGTGCCAGCACCTACCGTGTAGGAACGCGGGATAGACAAGAGACCCAGTACTTC. Encoded protein: CASTYRVGTRDRQETQYF.

The rearrangement joins TRBV11-3 to TRBJ1-1; TRBD1 might be the D (5 bases). Germline values: CDR1 SGHNT, CDR2 YENEEA. The V end was cut by 5 bases, the J end by 8 bases, with 18 bases between. This CDR3 region has 14 residues. CDR3 nucleotide sequence: TGTGCCAGCAGCCGAGATCCAAGGCCAGGGGAAGCTTTCTTT. It translates to CASSRDPRPGEAFF.

The CDR3: CASSVGYRGLETQYF. In nucleotides, the CDR3 is TGTGCCAGCAGCGTCGGATACAGGGGGCTTGAGACCCAGTACTTC. The J gene is TRBJ2-5, the V gene TRBV9; TRBD1 matches at 9 bases. The CDR3 runs 15 residues. The trim removed 2 bases at V and 5 bases at J, leaving 7 bases unmatched. Germline-derived CDR1 and CDR2 are SGDLS and YYNGEE.

This chain links TRBV11-2 with TRBJ2-1; TRBD2 aligns across 11 bases. The CDR3 has 17 residues. Germline lookup yields CDR1 SGHAT and CDR2 FQNNGV. V was pared by 4 bases and J by 2 bases, with 7 bases of the junction left unmatched. The CDR3 nucleotides are TGTGCCAGCAGCTACGGACTAGCGGGTGGACCCTACAATGAGCAGTTCTTC. It encodes CASSYGLAGGPYNEQFF.

This chain uses TRBV11-3 with TRBJ2-3, with 10 bases identical to TRBD2. The CDR3 has 15 residues. Trimming took 5 bases from V and 6 from J; bases not matched to a gene: 8. Germline CDR1 SGHNT, CDR2 YENEEA. The CDR3 protein is CASSLLAGVGDTQYF. The CDR3 DNA reads TGTGCCAGCAGCCTTCTAGCGGGAGTCGGGGATACGCAGTATTTT.

V gene TRBV19 combines with J gene TRBJ1-2; 9 nucleotides align to TRBD1. Germline V gene sequence: CDR1 LNHDA, CDR2 SQIVND (reference sequence). The CDR3 has 15 amino acids. V lost 7 bases to trimming and J lost 1 base; unmatched junction nucleotides: 7. CDR3 DNA: TGTGCCAGTACCCGGGGACAGGGAGGTAACTATGGCTACACCTTC. This codes for CASTRGQGGNYGYTF.

A single count supports this clone. The rearrangement joins TRBV6-5 to TRBJ2-3; D is possibly TRBD1 (6 bases). Germline V lookup: CDR1 MNHEY, CDR2 SVGAGI. The V end lost 7 bases, the J end lost 5 bases, and 19 bases lay between the germline ends. The CDR3 is 15 amino acids. This chain's CDR3 is CASKPRGPGRDTQYF. The CDR3 nucleotides read TGTGCCAGCAAACCCAGGGGCCCTGGGAGAGATACGCAGTATTTT.

This clone has only one observation. The V and J genes are TRBV29-1 and TRBJ1-2, with TRBD1 matching 9 bases. Trimming removed 6 bases from V and 6 bases from J; junction bases left unmatched: 8. The length of the CDR3 is 13 residues. Germline CDR1 reads SQVTM; CDR2 reads ANQGSEA. The CDR3 nucleotides are TGCAGCGTGGAGGACAGGGGCGCACATGGCTACACCTTC. Its protein product is CSVEDRGAHGYTF.

This clone has a single count. V is TRBV11-2 and J is TRBJ1-2, with D possibly matching TRBD1 (5 bases). V lost 1 base to trimming and J lost 4 bases, with 10 bases between them. This CDR3 is built from 14 residues. Germline values: CDR1 SGHAT, CDR2 FQNNGV. Written as DNA, the CDR3 is TGTGCCAGCAGCTTAGTGGGTAGGGGCTATGGCTACACCTTC. It translates to CASSLVGRGYGYTF.

The chain employs TRBV11-2 and TRBJ1-4; D not certain. Germline CDR1 SGHAT, CDR2 FQNNGV. CDR3 size: 16 residues. Trimming took 1 base from V and 3 from J, leaving 12 bases between them. DNA for the CDR3: TGTGCCAGCAGCTTAGGGGTGGAGGGTTCTAATGAAAAACTGTTTTTT. It yields the protein CASSLGVEGSNEKLFF.

V and J are TRBV7-9 and TRBJ2-1; maybe TRBD2 (6 bases). Germline CDR1 SEHNR, CDR2 FQNEAQ (reference sequence). The CDR3 consists of 15 residues. Trimming shortened V by 5 bases and J by 0 bases, and 11 bases separated the two germline ends. The CDR3 reads CASSPLGGSYNEQFF. In DNA form, the CDR3 reads TGTGCCAGCAGCCCCCTGGGGGGCTCCTACAATGAGCAGTTCTTC. Drawing the rest from reference TRBV7-9 and TRBJ2-1, the complete variable domain is DTGVSQNPRHKITKRGQNVTFRCDPISEHNRLYWYRQTLGQGPEFLTYFQNEAQLEKSRLLSDRFSAERPKGSFSTLEIQRTEQGDSAMYLCASSPLGGSYNEQFFGPGTRLTVL.

The chain couples TRBV7-9 to TRBJ1-2, with D hard to call. The CDR3 contains 12 residues. Per the germline V gene, CDR1 is SEHNR and CDR2 is FQNEAQ (reference sequence). Trimming took 7 bases from V and 2 from J, leaving 8 bases between them. The CDR3 spells CASTTQNYGYTF. In nucleotides, the CDR3 is TGTGCCAGCACGACACAAAACTATGGCTACACCTTC.

The J gene is TRBJ1-2, the V gene TRBV29-1; no definite D call. The CDR3 has 10 residues. Germline V gives CDR1 SQVTM, CDR2 ANQGSEA. The germline V and J ends were trimmed by 3 bases and 6 bases, with 5 bases remaining between them. The CDR3 region is CSVEADGYTF. CDR3 nucleotides: TGCAGCGTTGAGGCCGATGGCTACACCTTC.

V gene TRBV27 combines with J gene TRBJ2-5; 11 nucleotides match TRBD2. The J segment lost 5 bases and the V segment lost 6 bases, leaving 5 bases of the junction unmatched. Germline CDR1 and CDR2: MNHEY and SMNVEV (reference sequence). The length of the CDR3 is 14 residues. The CDR3, as DNA: TGTGCCAGCAGACTAGCGGGAGTTCTGGAGACCCAGTACTTC. Its protein is CASRLAGVLETQYF.

This chain joins TRBV7-2 and TRBJ1-1, with unresolved D. V lost 5 bases, J lost 0 bases, and 10 bases lay in between. CDR1 and CDR2 from the germline V gene are SGHTA and FQGNSA. The CDR3 is 14 residues long. DNA of the CDR3: TGTGCCAGCAGCCCCGGAGCGGTGAACACTGAAGCTTTCTTT. As protein: CASSPGAVNTEAFF.